This T cell receptor beta chain was profiled in a study of T cells in Graves' hyperthyroidism and ophthalmopathy. RNA transcripts gave rise to amplified TCR beta CDR3 regions. Using the HTBI primer set, a first-round RT-PCR was run on the TCR CDR3. A single record per CDR3 protein comes from TCRdb applying MiXCR to the multiplex PCR reads. The data contain fewer than 900,000 distinct CDR3 sequences, around 20% of them singletons. This clonotype has ten or more counts. This CDR3 spans 15 amino acids. Germline-derived CDR1 and CDR2 are PRHDT and FYEKMQ (reference sequence). The junction had 3 bases not matched to a gene; V was cut back by 2 bases and J by 0 bases.

The sample consisted of blood. The chain links TRBV13 to TRBJ2-7; TRBD2 agrees at 8 bases. This sequence was found in a woman in her forties or fifties with Graves' hyperthyroidism that later progressed to Graves' ophthalmopathy. The CDR3 region has the DNA TGTGCCAGCAGCTTATCAGCGGGGGCCTCCTACGAGCAGTACTTC. Protein sequence: CASSLSAGASYEQYF.